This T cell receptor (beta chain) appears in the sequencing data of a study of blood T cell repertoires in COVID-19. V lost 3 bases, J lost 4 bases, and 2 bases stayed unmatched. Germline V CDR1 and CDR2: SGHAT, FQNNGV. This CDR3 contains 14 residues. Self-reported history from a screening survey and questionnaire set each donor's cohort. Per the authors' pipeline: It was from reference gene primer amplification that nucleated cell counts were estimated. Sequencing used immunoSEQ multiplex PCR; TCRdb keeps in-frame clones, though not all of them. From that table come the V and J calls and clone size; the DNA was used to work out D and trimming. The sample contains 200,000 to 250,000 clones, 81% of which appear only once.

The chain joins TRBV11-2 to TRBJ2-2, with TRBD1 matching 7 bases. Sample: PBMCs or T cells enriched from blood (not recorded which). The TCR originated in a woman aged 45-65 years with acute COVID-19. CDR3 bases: TGTGCCAGCAGCTTCTCAGGGGGCACCGGGGAGCTGTTTTTT. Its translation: CASSFSGGTGELFF.